This TCR beta chain was recorded in a study of T cell repertoires in cytomegalovirus infection. Study context: The authors relied on CMV epitopes, both recently identified HLA-C-restricted and well-studied HLA-B-restricted. Based on public TCR beta signatures, there were indications of CMV infection and of a matching HLA type.

TCRdb called the reads again in MiXCR, with one record for every CDR3 protein. The sample contains roughly 860,000 distinct CDR3 sequences, 32% of which appear only once. V lost 8 bases, J lost 0 bases, and 11 bases lay in between. Germline-derived CDR1 and CDR2 are SNHLY and FYNNEI. There are 15 residues in the CDR3. In regard to this clonotype: Antigen specificity is unknown.

Study-wide points: Across the ex vivo response, the dominant clonotypes were HLA-C-restricted CMV-specific TCR beta clonotypes.

Sample: cultured CD8+ T cells from PBMCs, taken from culture after CMV antigen stimulation. This chain uses TRBV2 with TRBJ2-6; no firm D call. This sequence was found in a human donor in good health (CMV status not recorded). Some clones in this sample may be carry-over from other donors' samples. The CDR3 sequence: CASLGRNSGANVLTF. CDR3 DNA: TGTGCCAGCCTCGGACGGAACTCTGGGGCCAACGTCCTGACTTTC.